The rows below give T cell receptor beta chains drawn from one sample of a study of shared clonotypes between healthy human individuals. The table came from immunoSEQ multiplex PCR; TCRdb's copy has only in-frame clones and leaves some out. Seen here are some 2 million clones, 85% to 95% observed once, and the top ten hold under 0.15%. The sample was naive CD4+ T cells sorted from blood. The source of these receptors is a man aged 18-30 years in good health. The CDR3 runs from the conserved cysteine through the conserved F or W. D genes are given only for firm matches. A clone size is listed for some rows: how often the clone was seen (once, few, many), or a class if it is expanded.

CDR3aa,CDR3nt,d_gene,j_gene,v_gene,abundance
CATSRGESSYEQYF,TGTGCCACCAGCAGAGGAGAGAGCTCCTACGAGCAGTACTTC,.,TRBJ2-7,TRBV15,.
CAIRGSSGISYEQYF,TGTGCCATCAGGGGGTCCAGCGGGATCTCCTACGAGCAGTACTTC,TRBD2,TRBJ2-7,TRBV10-3,.
CASSSSGTSQETQYF,TGTGCCAGCAGTTCAAGCGGGACCTCCCAAGAGACCCAGTACTTC,TRBD2,TRBJ2-5,TRBV27,.
CARSPGGQPYEQYF,TGTGCCAGAAGCCCTGGTGGTCAGCCCTACGAGCAGTACTTC,.,TRBJ2-7,TRBV5-3,.
CASSRDLQGSGVYTF,TGTGCCAGCAGCAGGGACCTGCAGGGGAGCGGAGTCTACACCTTC,.,TRBJ1-2,TRBV2,once
CAWNRGIEGGNYGYTF,TGTGCCTGGAATAGGGGCATTGAGGGAGGGAACTATGGCTACACCTTC,.,TRBJ1-2,TRBV30,many
CATSRDLPGNQPQHF,TGTGCCACCAGCAGAGATCTACCGGGGAATCAGCCCCAGCATTTT,.,TRBJ1-5,TRBV15,.
CASSLDSMNTEAFF,TGTGCCAGCAGCTTGGACTCCATGAACACTGAAGCTTTCTTT,.,TRBJ1-1,TRBV5-5,.
CASSPDRVTQYF,TGTGCCAGCAGCCCCGACAGGGTGACGCAGTATTTT,TRBD1,TRBJ2-3,TRBV6-5,.
CASSLGQSDTEAFF,TGTGCCAGCAGCCTGGGGCAGAGCGACACTGAAGCTTTCTTT,.,TRBJ1-1,TRBV11-3,.
CAISSGSTNEKLFF,TGTGCCATCAGTTCAGGTTCAACTAATGAAAAACTGTTTTTT,.,TRBJ1-4,TRBV10-3,.
CASRSRDRAVEQYF,TGTGCCAGCAGGAGCCGGGACAGGGCGGTCGAGCAGTACTTC,TRBD1,TRBJ2-7,TRBV6-1,.
CASSTLTGNSYEQYF,TGCGCCAGCAGCACCCTAACAGGGAACTCCTACGAGCAGTACTTC,.,TRBJ2-7,TRBV5-1,.
CASRDRLSTDTQYF,TGTGCCAGCAGGGATAGGTTATCCACAGATACGCAGTATTTT,.,TRBJ2-3,TRBV7-2,.
CASSREGQSYEQYF,TGTGCCAGCAGCCGCGAGGGCCAATCCTACGAGCAGTACTTC,.,TRBJ2-7,TRBV5-5,.
CASRSTGTNSPLHF,TGTGCCAGCAGATCGACGGGAACTAATTCACCCCTCCACTTT,.,TRBJ1-6,TRBV5-4,.
CASSFNMGPGSTDTQYF,TGTGCCAGCAGCTTCAATATGGGCCCCGGCAGCACAGATACGCAGTATTTT,.,TRBJ2-3,TRBV11-3,once
CASSSTSGTGSSPLHF,TGTGCCAGCAGCTCGACGTCCGGGACAGGAAGTTCACCCCTCCACTTT,TRBD1,TRBJ1-6,TRBV11-2,.
CASSQDRSETQYF,TGCGCCAGCAGCCAAGATCGATCAGAGACCCAGTACTTC,.,TRBJ2-5,TRBV4-1,.
CASSPGDRGLSGANVLTF,TGTGCCAGCAGCCCGGGCGACAGGGGCCTCTCTGGGGCCAACGTCCTGACTTTC,TRBD1,TRBJ2-6,TRBV5-6,.